The subject of this entry is one T cell receptor (beta chain). Its antigen remains unknown. This entry comes from a study of siplizumab effects on memory and regulatory T cells. The study, taken as a whole, reports: Just a small share of alloreactive clones was traced back to unstimulated subsets.

Clones were sequenced by immunoSEQ multiplex PCR, and TCRdb holds only the in-frame ones, with some missing. Of approximately 84,000 clones in the sample, approximately 95% are singletons; the top ten hold about 18%. Germline V CDR1 and CDR2: MGHRA, YSYEKL. The CDR3 has 16 residues. V gave up 1 base and J gave up 3 bases, with 16 bases separating them. The V call is TRBV4-1, the J call TRBJ2-7; D is perhaps TRBD1 (5 bases). This receptor was obtained from a human donor in good health. The sequencing input was CD8+ T cells sorted from blood. CDR3 bases: TGCGCCAGCAGCCAAGCACATGCAGGGTTAAGCTACGAGCAGTACTTC. Its protein product is CASSQAHAGLSYEQYF.